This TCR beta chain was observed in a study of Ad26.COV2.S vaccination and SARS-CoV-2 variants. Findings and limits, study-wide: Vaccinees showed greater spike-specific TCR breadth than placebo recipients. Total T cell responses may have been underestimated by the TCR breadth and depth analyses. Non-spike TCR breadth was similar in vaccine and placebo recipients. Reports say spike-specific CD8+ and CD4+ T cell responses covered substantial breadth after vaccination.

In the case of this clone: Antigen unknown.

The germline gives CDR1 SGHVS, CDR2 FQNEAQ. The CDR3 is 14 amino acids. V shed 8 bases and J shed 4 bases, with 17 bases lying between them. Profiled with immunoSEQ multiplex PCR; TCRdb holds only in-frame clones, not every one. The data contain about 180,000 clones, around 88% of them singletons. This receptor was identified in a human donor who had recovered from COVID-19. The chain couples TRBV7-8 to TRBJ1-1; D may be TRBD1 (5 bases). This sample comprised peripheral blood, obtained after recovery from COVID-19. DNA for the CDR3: TGTGCCAGCTACTTTGGGGACTGGGGCACTGAAGCTTTCTTT. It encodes CASYFGDWGTEAFF.